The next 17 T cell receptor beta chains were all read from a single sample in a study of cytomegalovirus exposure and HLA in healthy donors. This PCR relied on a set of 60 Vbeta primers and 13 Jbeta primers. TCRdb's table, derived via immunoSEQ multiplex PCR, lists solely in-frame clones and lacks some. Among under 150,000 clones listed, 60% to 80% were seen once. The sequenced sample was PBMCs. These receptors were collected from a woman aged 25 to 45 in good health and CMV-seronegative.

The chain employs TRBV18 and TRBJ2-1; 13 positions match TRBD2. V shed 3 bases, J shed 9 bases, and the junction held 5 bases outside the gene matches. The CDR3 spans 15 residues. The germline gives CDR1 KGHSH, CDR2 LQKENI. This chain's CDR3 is CASSPGLAGEGEQFF. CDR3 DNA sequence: TGTGCCAGCTCACCCGGACTAGCGGGGGAGGGTGAGCAGTTCTTC.

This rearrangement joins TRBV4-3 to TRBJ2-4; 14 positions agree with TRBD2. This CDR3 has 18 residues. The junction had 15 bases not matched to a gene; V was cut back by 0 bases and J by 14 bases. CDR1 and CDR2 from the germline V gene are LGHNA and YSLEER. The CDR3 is CASSQDLGPGTSGGPKYF. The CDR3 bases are TGCGCCAGCAGCCAAGATCTCGGCCCGGGGACTAGCGGGGGCCCAAAGTACTTC.

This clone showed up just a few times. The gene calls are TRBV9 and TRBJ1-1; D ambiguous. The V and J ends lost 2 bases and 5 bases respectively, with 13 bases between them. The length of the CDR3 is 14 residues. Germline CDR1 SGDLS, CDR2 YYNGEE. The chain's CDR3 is CASSVRPGGTEAFF. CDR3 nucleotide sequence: TGTGCCAGCAGCGTTCGACCGGGAGGGACTGAAGCTTTCTTT.

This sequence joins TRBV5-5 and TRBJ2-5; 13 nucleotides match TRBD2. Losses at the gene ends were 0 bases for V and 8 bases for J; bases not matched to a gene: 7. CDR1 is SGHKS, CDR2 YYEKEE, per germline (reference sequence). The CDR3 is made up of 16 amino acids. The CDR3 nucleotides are TGTGCCAGCAGCTTGGGACTAGCGGGGGGCCAGGTAACCCAGTACTTC. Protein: CASSLGLAGGQVTQYF.

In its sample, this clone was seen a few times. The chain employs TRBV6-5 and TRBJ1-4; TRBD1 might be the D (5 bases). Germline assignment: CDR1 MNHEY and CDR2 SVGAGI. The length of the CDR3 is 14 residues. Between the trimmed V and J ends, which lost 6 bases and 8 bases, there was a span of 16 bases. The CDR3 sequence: CASRPRGTREKLFF. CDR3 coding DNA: TGTGCCAGCAGGCCAAGGGGAACGAGGGAAAAACTGTTTTTT.

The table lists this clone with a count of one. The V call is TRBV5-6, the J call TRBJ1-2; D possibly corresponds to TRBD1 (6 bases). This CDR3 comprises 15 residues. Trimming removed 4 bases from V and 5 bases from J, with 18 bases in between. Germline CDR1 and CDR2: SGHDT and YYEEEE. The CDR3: CASSEPTGLRYGYTF. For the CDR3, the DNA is TGTGCCAGCAGCGAGCCTACAGGGCTACGGTATGGCTACACCTTC.

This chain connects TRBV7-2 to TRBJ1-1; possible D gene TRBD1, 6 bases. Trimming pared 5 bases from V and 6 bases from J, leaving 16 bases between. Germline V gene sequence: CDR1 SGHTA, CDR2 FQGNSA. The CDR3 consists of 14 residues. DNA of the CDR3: TGTGCCAGCAGCACCGGACAGCCGCGGGCTGAAGCTTTCTTT. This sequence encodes CASSTGQPRAEAFF.

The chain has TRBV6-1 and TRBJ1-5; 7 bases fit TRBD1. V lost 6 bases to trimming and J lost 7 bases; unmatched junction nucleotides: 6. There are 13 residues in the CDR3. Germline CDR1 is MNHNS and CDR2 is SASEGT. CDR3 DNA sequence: TGTGCCAGCAGGGCCACAGGGGAGCAGCCCCAGCATTTT. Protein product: CASRATGEQPQHF.

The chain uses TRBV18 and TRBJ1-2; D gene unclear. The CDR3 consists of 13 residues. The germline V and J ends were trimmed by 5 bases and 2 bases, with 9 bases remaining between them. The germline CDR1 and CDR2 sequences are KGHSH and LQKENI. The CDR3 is CASSTEVNYGYTF. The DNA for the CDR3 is TGTGCCAGCTCAACCGAGGTGAACTATGGCTACACCTTC.

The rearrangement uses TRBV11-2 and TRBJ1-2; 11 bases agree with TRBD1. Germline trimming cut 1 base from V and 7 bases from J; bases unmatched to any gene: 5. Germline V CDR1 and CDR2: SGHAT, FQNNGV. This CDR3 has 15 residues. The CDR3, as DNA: TGTGCCAGCAGCTTAGCCGGGACAGGGGGTGGTGGCTACACCTTC. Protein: CASSLAGTGGGGYTF.

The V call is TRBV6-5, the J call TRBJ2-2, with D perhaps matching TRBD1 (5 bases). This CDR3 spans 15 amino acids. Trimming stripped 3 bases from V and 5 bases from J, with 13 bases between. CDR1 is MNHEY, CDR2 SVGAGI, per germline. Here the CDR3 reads CASSYGNRMTGELFF. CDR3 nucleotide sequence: TGTGCCAGCAGTTATGGTAACAGGATGACCGGGGAGCTGTTTTTT.

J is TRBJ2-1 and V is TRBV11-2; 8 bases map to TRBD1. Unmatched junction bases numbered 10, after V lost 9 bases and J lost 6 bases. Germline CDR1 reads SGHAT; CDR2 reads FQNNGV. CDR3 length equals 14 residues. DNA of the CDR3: TGTGCCAGTAAACCCCCAGGGGGCTCCAATGAGCAGTTCTTC. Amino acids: CASKPPGGSNEQFF. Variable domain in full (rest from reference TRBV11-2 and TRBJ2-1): EAGVAQSPRYKIIEKRQSVAFWCNPISGHATLYWYQQILGQGPKLLIQFQNNGVVDDSQLPKDRFSAERLKGVDSTLKIQPAKLEDSAVYLCASKPPGGSNEQFFGPGTRLTVL.

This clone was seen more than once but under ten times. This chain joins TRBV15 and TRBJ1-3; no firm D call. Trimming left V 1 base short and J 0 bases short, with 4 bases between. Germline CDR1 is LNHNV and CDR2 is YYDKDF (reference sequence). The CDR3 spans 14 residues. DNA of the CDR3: TGTGCCACCAGCAGAGCAGGCTCTGGAAACACCATATATTTT. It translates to CATSRAGSGNTIYF.

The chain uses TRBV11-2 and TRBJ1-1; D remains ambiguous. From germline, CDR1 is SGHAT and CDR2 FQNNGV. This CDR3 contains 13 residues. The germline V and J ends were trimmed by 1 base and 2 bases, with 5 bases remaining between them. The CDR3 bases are TGTGCCAGCAGCTTAGGAGTTAACACTGAAGCTTTCTTT. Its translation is CASSLGVNTEAFF.

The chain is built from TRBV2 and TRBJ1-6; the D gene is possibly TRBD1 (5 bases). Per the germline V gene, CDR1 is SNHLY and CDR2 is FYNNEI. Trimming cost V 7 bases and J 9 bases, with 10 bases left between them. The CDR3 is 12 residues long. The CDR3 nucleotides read TGTGCCAGCATAAGACAGACTTCACCCCTCCACTTT. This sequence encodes CASIRQTSPLHF.

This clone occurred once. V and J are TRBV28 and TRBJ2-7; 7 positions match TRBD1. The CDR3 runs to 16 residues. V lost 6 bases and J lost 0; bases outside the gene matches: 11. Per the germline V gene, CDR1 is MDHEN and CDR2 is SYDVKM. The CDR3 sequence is CASSPLRDSNSYEQYF. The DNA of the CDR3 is TGTGCCAGCAGCCCCCTCCGGGACAGCAACTCCTACGAGCAGTACTTC. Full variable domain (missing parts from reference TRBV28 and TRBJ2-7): DVKVTQSSRYLVKRTGEKVFLECVQDMDHENMFWYRQDPGLGLRLIYFSYDVKMKEKGDIPEGYSVSREKKERFSLILESASTNQTSMYLCASSPLRDSNSYEQYFGPGTRLTVT.

The CDR3 is CASSVGGSGINEQFF. DNA of the CDR3: TGTGCCAGCAGCGTAGGTGGCAGCGGGATCAATGAGCAGTTCTTC. The chain employs TRBV9 and TRBJ2-1, with 7 bases aligning to TRBD2. V lost 0 bases, J lost 6 bases, and 6 bases stayed unmatched. Germline V lookup: CDR1 SGDLS, CDR2 YYNGEE. CDR3 length equals 15 residues.